One and the same sample provided the 24 T cell receptor beta chains below, sequenced in a study of fetal regulatory T cell absence and autoimmunity. Produced via immunoSEQ multiplex PCR; TCRdb's table is partial and in-frame only. The sample yields about 95,000 clones, approximately 79% seen once. The sequencing sample was made of pancreas tissue. These receptor sequences come from a male donor with IPEX syndrome.

This clone was seen only a few times. The rearrangement joins TRBV9 to TRBJ2-7; D call uncertain. From germline, CDR1 is SGDLS and CDR2 YYNGEE. This CDR3 region has 13 residues. Trimming cost V 4 bases and J 4 bases, with 12 bases left between them. The CDR3 sequence: CASSPWTGYEQYF. CDR3 bases: TGTGCCAGCAGCCCTTGGACGGGTTACGAGCAGTACTTC. Variable domain in full (rest from reference TRBV9 and TRBJ2-7): DSGVTQTPKHLITATGQRVTLRCSPRSGDLSVYWYQQSLDQGLQFLIQYYNGEERAKGNILERFSAQQFPDLHSELNLSSLELGDSALYFCASSPWTGYEQYFGPGTRLTVT.

The chain links TRBV6-1 to TRBJ1-5; D is uncertain. The CDR3 sequence is 14 residues long. V was cut by 4 bases and J by 3 bases, with 10 bases left in between. Looked up from germline, CDR1 is MNHNS and CDR2 is SASEGT. The CDR3 sequence: CASSGELHNQPQHF. CDR3 DNA sequence: TGTGCCAGCAGTGGGGAACTCCACAATCAGCCCCAGCATTTT.

The J gene is TRBJ2-3, the V gene TRBV5-1; 9 positions agree with TRBD2. Unmatched junction bases numbered 8, after V lost 0 bases and J lost 0 bases. Germline V gene sequence: CDR1 SGHRS, CDR2 YFSETQ. The CDR3 contains 18 residues. For the CDR3, the DNA is TGCGCCAGCAGCTTGGGCGTAGCGGGGGAGTCTAGCACAGATACGCAGTATTTT. This gives the protein CASSLGVAGESSTDTQYF. Using reference TRBV5-1 and TRBJ2-3 for the parts outside the CDR3, the full variable domain is KAGVTQTPRYLIKTRGQQVTLSCSPISGHRSVSWYQQTPGQGLQFLFEYFSETQRNKGNFPGRFSGRQFSNSRSEMNVSTLELGDSALYLCASSLGVAGESSTDTQYFGPGTRLTVL.

CDR3 sequence (DNA): TGCGCCAGCAGCTTGGGGTGGGGGGCCTCCTACAATGAGCAGTTCTTC. Translation: CASSLGWGASYNEQFF. The chain has TRBV5-1 and TRBJ2-1; D possibly matches TRBD1 or TRBD2 (6 bases each). V lost 0 bases and J lost 0, with 10 bases in between. The CDR3 is made up of 16 amino acids. Looked up from germline, CDR1 is SGHRS and CDR2 is YFSETQ. The full variable domain, in which reference TRBV5-1 and TRBJ2-1 provide the parts outside the CDR3, is KAGVTQTPRYLIKTRGQQVTLSCSPISGHRSVSWYQQTPGQGLQFLFEYFSETQRNKGNFPGRFSGRQFSNSRSEMNVSTLELGDSALYLCASSLGWGASYNEQFFGPGTRLTVL.

The gene calls are TRBV6-5 and TRBJ1-2, with TRBD1 matching over 7 bases. Losses at the gene ends were 10 bases for V and 4 bases for J; bases not matched to a gene: 0. Germline lookup yields CDR1 MNHEY and CDR2 SVGAGI. The CDR3 sequence is 10 residues long. CDR3 sequence (DNA): TGTGCCACAGGGGGCTATGGCTACACCTTC. Amino acid sequence: CATGGYGYTF.

This rearrangement joins TRBV7-9 to TRBJ1-3, with D unclear. Germline V gives CDR1 SEHNR, CDR2 FQNEAQ (reference sequence). This CDR3 has 11 amino acids. V lost 5 bases to trimming and J lost 11 bases, with 10 bases between them. CDR3 nucleotide sequence: TGTGCCAGCAGCCCTAACAGCCCCATATATTTT. Its protein is CASSPNSPIYF.

The J gene is TRBJ2-7, the V gene TRBV4-2; D not certain. The germline V gene encodes CDR1 LGHNA and CDR2 YNFKEQ. V was cut by 5 bases and J by 2 bases, with 10 bases left in between. This CDR3 has 13 residues. CDR3 DNA: TGTGCCAGCAGCAGAGAGCTTACCTACGAGCAGTACTTC. This codes for CASSRELTYEQYF.

This rearrangement joins TRBV6-1 to TRBJ2-7; the match to TRBD2 covers 7 bases. With 0 bases clipped from V and 1 base from J, the junction kept 9 bases outside the gene matches. CDR3 length: 17 amino acids. Germline V CDR1 and CDR2: MNHNS, SASEGT. CDR3 protein: CASSEAFGIAGSYEQYF. The CDR3 bases are TGTGCCAGCAGTGAAGCGTTTGGGATAGCGGGTTCCTACGAGCAGTACTTC.

In this sample, this clone turned up a few times. This sequence joins TRBV30 and TRBJ2-7; D is possibly TRBD2 (6 bases). Germline CDR1 is GTSNPN and CDR2 is SVGIG (reference sequence). The CDR3 is 15 amino acids. V lost 0 bases and J lost 7, with 19 bases in between. The CDR3 here is CAWSVDGTYRGEQYF. As DNA, the CDR3 is TGTGCCTGGAGTGTGGACGGGACTTATCGGGGGGAGCAGTACTTC. The full variable domain, rest sourced from reference TRBV30 and TRBJ2-7, is SQTIHQWPATLVQPVGSPLSLECTVEGTSNPNLYWYRQAAGRGLQLLFYSVGIGQISSEVPQNLSASRPQDRQFILSSKKLLLSDSGFYLCAWSVDGTYRGEQYFGPGTRLTVT.

This clone occurred a few times. The V call is TRBV5-4, the J call TRBJ2-7; 7 nucleotides match TRBD2. This CDR3 spans 15 amino acids. V lost 3 bases to trimming and J lost 3 bases; unmatched junction nucleotides: 9. CDR1 SGHNT and CDR2 YYREEE come from the germline V gene (reference sequence). The CDR3 is CASSWSWGGSYEQYF. In nucleotides, the CDR3 is TGTGCCAGCAGCTGGAGCTGGGGGGGGAGCTACGAGCAGTACTTC.

The chain couples TRBV6-1 to TRBJ2-7, with D unresolved. The V end was cut by 5 bases, the J end by 5 bases, with 19 bases between. There are 15 residues in the CDR3. The germline CDR1 and CDR2 sequences are MNHNS and SASEGT. The CDR3 nucleotides read TGTGCCAGCAGTCTTAAGGTGGGATTAGTCCACGAGCAGTACTTC. Amino acid sequence: CASSLKVGLVHEQYF.

The chain carries TRBV10-3 and TRBJ2-4, with D possibly TRBD2 on 7 matching bases. CDR3 length: 14 residues. Germline lookup yields CDR1 ENHRY and CDR2 SYGVKD. The germline V and J ends were trimmed by 6 bases and 8 bases, with 17 bases remaining between them. DNA for the CDR3: TGTGCCATCAGCCCTAGGGGGGGCAGGGACATTCAGTACTTC. This encodes CAISPRGGRDIQYF.

The rearrangement joins TRBV19 to TRBJ1-4; D may be TRBD1 (5 bases). This CDR3 spans 12 amino acids. CDR1 LNHDA and CDR2 SQIVND come from the germline V gene (reference sequence). Trimming stripped 8 bases from V and 8 bases from J, with 12 bases between. Here the CDR3 reads CASLGVKEKLFF. The CDR3 DNA sequence: TGTGCCAGTCTAGGGGTCAAAGAAAAACTGTTTTTT.

The rearrangement joins TRBV4-2 to TRBJ2-5, with 8 nucleotides matching TRBD2. Germline assignment: CDR1 LGHNA and CDR2 YNFKEQ. Germline trimming cut 0 bases from V and 3 bases from J; bases unmatched to any gene: 0. There are 14 residues in the CDR3. The CDR3: CASSQELAEETQYF. Written as DNA, the CDR3 is TGTGCCAGCAGCCAAGAACTAGCGGAAGAGACCCAGTACTTC.

This chain links TRBV5-1 with TRBJ2-3, with 14 nucleotides matching TRBD2. This CDR3 is 20 amino acids long. V lost 0 bases to trimming and J lost 2 bases; unmatched junction nucleotides: 11. Germline V gene lookup returns CDR1 SGHRS and CDR2 YFSETQ. CDR3 residues: CASSLAASGTSGGFTDTQYF. CDR3 DNA: TGCGCCAGCAGCTTGGCCGCGTCCGGGACTAGCGGGGGCTTCACAGATACGCAGTATTTT.

The J gene is TRBJ2-1, the V gene TRBV5-1, with D tentatively TRBD2 (6 bases). The germline V gene has CDR1 SGHRS and CDR2 YFSETQ. There are 15 residues in the CDR3. The V end lost 0 bases, the J end lost 1 base, and 8 bases lay between the germline ends. DNA of the CDR3: TGCGCCAGCAGCTTGGAGGAGGGTTCCTACAATGAGCAGTTCTTC. This translates into CASSLEEGSYNEQFF.

J is TRBJ2-7 and V is TRBV5-4; D is unresolved. V was clipped by 6 bases and J by 2 bases, with 18 bases between them. This CDR3 is built from 15 residues. CDR1 is SGHNT, CDR2 YYREEE, per germline (reference sequence). The CDR3 reads CASNRNDRPPYEQYF. CDR3 DNA: TGTGCCAGCAACCGAAATGATCGACCGCCCTACGAGCAGTACTTC.

This clone has only one observation. The rearrangement uses TRBV4-3 and TRBJ2-6; D is unclear. The CDR3 extends over 18 amino acids. Germline V CDR1 and CDR2: LGHNA, YSLEER. V gave up 0 bases and J gave up 0 bases, with 12 bases separating them. The CDR3 DNA is TGCGCCAGCAGCCAAGATCTAAACCTTTTCTCTGGGGCCAACGTCCTGACTTTC. Protein: CASSQDLNLFSGANVLTF.

The CDR3, as DNA: TGTGCCAGCAGCCCGGGACAGGGCCACTATGGCTACACCTTC. This gives the protein CASSPGQGHYGYTF. The V gene is TRBV5-4, the J gene TRBJ1-2; 9 bases are shared with TRBD1. CDR3 length equals 14 residues. V gave up 4 bases and J gave up 3 bases; unmatched junction bases: 4. Germline lookup yields CDR1 SGHNT and CDR2 YYREEE (reference sequence).

The chain combines TRBV7-9 with TRBJ2-7, with 7 bases matching TRBD2. The germline V gene has CDR1 SEHNR and CDR2 FQNEAQ (reference sequence). The CDR3 totals 15 residues. Germline trimming cut 2 bases from V and 2 bases from J; bases unmatched to any gene: 6. The CDR3 protein is CASSLSGANTYEQYF. DNA of the CDR3: TGTGCCAGCAGCTTAAGCGGGGCGAATACCTACGAGCAGTACTTC.

This chain connects TRBV4-3 to TRBJ1-1; D ambiguous. CDR1 and CDR2 (germline): LGHNA, YSLEER. There are 15 residues in the CDR3. V gave up 1 base and J gave up 8 bases, with 17 bases separating them. The CDR3 reads CASSQGVPEVGEAFF. The CDR3 DNA follows: TGCGCCAGCAGCCAAGGGGTCCCAGAGGTTGGAGAAGCTTTCTTT.

The gene calls are TRBV7-9 and TRBJ1-2; unclear D gene. Germline V gene sequence: CDR1 SEHNR, CDR2 FQNEAQ (reference sequence). This CDR3 region has 15 residues. V lost 1 base to trimming and J lost 3 bases, with 12 bases between them. DNA of the CDR3: TGTGCCAGCAGCTTAGTCGGGCGGTGGGACTATGGCTACACCTTC. Protein: CASSLVGRWDYGYTF.

The chain carries TRBV6-1 and TRBJ1-2; the match to TRBD1 covers 8 bases. The CDR3 covers 14 residues. V was pared by 5 bases and J by 8 bases, with 10 bases of the junction left unmatched. Germline V gives CDR1 MNHNS, CDR2 SASEGT. CDR3 in DNA: TGTGCCAGCAGTCCGTGGACAGGGCCGGGGGGCTACACCTTC. This encodes CASSPWTGPGGYTF.

The V and J genes are TRBV6-5 and TRBJ2-5; D might be TRBD2 (6 bases). CDR3 size: 15 residues. Germline CDR1 MNHEY, CDR2 SVGAGI. Trimming stripped 2 bases from V and 5 bases from J, with 15 bases between. The CDR3 loop is CASSYRRVAWETQYF. In nucleotides, the CDR3 is TGTGCCAGCAGTTACAGGAGGGTAGCATGGGAGACCCAGTACTTC.